The T cell receptor (beta chain) described here comes from a study of post-analysis software for immune sequencing data. Study-wide context: Courses of disease covered relapsing-remitting, secondary progressive and progressive-relapsing multiple sclerosis.

CDR3 length: 17 amino acids. CDR1 and CDR2 (germline): SEHNR, FQNEAQ (reference sequence). TCR beta libraries were prepared from cDNA with unique molecular identifiers. Each CDR3 protein is one row after TCRdb ran MiXCR on the PCR reads. The sample holds 170,000 or so distinct CDR3 sequences; 25% to 35% are singletons and the top ten take 1.5%. Notes on the study in general: Controls significantly exceeded multiple sclerosis patients in normalized Chao1 diversity. Elevated frequency relative to controls characterized several TRBV segments in patients, TRBV5-6, TRBV5-1 and TRBV20-1 among them.

With regard to this clonotype: Its cognate antigen is unknown. The junction shows a germline mismatch at one end, possibly a read error.

The TCR sequence derives from a girl between 5 and 17 years old with multiple sclerosis. The chain recombines TRBV7-9 with TRBJ1-4; D call uncertain. The sequenced material came from blood. The CDR3 protein is CAGSLRPIDATNEKLFF. The CDR3 nucleotides are TGTGCCGGCAGCTTGAGACCGATAGATGCAACTAATGAAAAACTGTTTTTT.